The T cell receptor (beta chain) described here comes from a study of shared clonotypes between healthy human individuals (dated by TCRdb to about 2020). Some background on the complete study: The cohort comprised two women and three men aged 18 to 49 years. Leukapheresis yielded between about 0.85 and 9.5 billion PBMCs per donor. Blood TCR repertoires of four to six healthy adults were deeply sequenced to estimate repertoire size and the extent of clonotype sharing between individuals. Different laboratories and diverse techniques were used to prepare libraries and sequence TCR repertoires, to increase sequencing depth and limit assay-specific biases. For each donor, three plates each were used for CD4 naive and CD4 memory, two plates were used for CD8 naive, and one plate was used for CD8 memory.

Beyond this particular receptor, the publication reports: The small number of donors limited the genetic and exposure-history diversity represented. Sampling was limited to blood, and TCR repertoires in tissue likely differ from TCR repertoires in blood. Higher generation probabilities were observed for clonotypes shared by all four sorted-subset donors than for non-shared clonotypes. Naive subsets generally had larger estimated clonotype richness than memory subsets did. Incomplete sequencing was indicated by rarefaction of sorted-subset datasets, despite the large sequencing depth. Across a handful of donors, about 4.5% of naive CD4, over 3% of naive CD8, under 2.5% of memory CD4, and approximately 0.4% of memory CD8 clonotypes were shared. Based on pairwise subsampling, the degree of clonotype sharing among donors was expected to be affected by sequencing depth.

Using the deep immunoSEQ assay, TCR CDR3 regions were amplified from genomic DNA by multiplex PCR. Genomic DNA extracted from each cell subset was distributed evenly over all wells of several immunoSEQ 96-well plates, and each plate served as one replicate. For sorted subsets, approximately 200 ng of genomic DNA, equivalent to tens of thousands of T cell genomes, went into each replicate PCR. Purified libraries were measured with a Qubit 3.0 fluorometer, size-checked on a Bioanalyzer 2100, and measured again with the KAPA Library Quantification kit. Every immunoSEQ 96-well plate was sequenced on a dedicated single-read 150-cycle Illumina NextSeq 550 flow cell. The source study handled its data this way. Because the immunoSEQ output held only junctional sequences and lacked quality scores, the filtering could not match the filtering applied to full-length reads. To assign V/J genes and CDR3, sequences were annotated against IMGT germline references using PyIR, a Python wrapper for IgBLAST v1.9. Reads with weak V/J assignments (E-value above 1e-6), missing CDR3, stop codons, out-of-frame junctions, or ambiguous translated residues were removed. V3J clonotypes were defined as sequences sharing the same inferred V gene, J gene, and CDR3 amino acid sequence. The percentage overlap between two repertoires was calculated by dividing the number of shared unique clonotypes by the size of the smaller repertoire. RTK rarefaction, the Chao1 estimator, and Recon v2.1 estimates of unobserved clonotypes were used to assess repertoire richness. For all TCRbeta clonotypes obtained by the gDNA method from a few donors, generation probabilities were computed with OLGA. TCRdb took over this immuneACCESS table, retaining in-frame rearrangements with V and J assigned. Such tables are incomplete; in checked studies, under half of the missing clones stem from an unresolved V gene, and the remainder is unexplained. That table furnishes V, J and clone size, whereas the DNA furnished D and trimming. In all, the sample holds 1.5 million to 2.5 million clones, and about 94% of those were seen once. Less than 1.5% of the sample comes from the top ten.

Points on this clone: No antigen is known for it. Per-base qualities were not stored, and no clone one base away is much larger.

CD8 naive samples were obtained by positive selection for CCR7 among CD45RO-negative cells, yielding a CD45RA+CCR7+ population from which TemRA cells were excluded. Healthy HIV-negative adults with no recently reported acute infections or vaccinations were included as donors. All donors were Caucasian adults living in Nashville, Tennessee, USA. Blood was collected by leukapheresis, and PBMCs were isolated by Ficoll-Histopaque density gradient centrifugation and then cryopreserved in liquid nitrogen vapor phase. Purity and quantity of every magnetically sorted T cell population were checked by analytical flow cytometry. Genomic DNA was isolated from every sorted fraction and measured by UV absorbance on a Nanodrop 2000c. Sequencing used naive CD8+ T cells sorted from blood. The sample's cell subset or site label is to be understood as: CD45RA+CCR7+. This TCR was sampled from a man aged 18 to 29 in good health.

The CDR3 protein: CASSPAGTSGELFF. The nucleotide sequence reads as follows: TGTGCCAGCAGCCCGGCCGGGACGTCTGGGGAGCTGTTTTTT. The chain joins TRBV9 to TRBJ2-2; the D region is possibly TRBD1 or TRBD2, each matching across 5 bases. CDR1 and CDR2 (SGDLS, YYNGEE) derive from the germline V gene. The CDR3 numbers 14 residues from cysteine through phenylalanine. Left in the record is the CDR3 DNA by itself, 42 bases read in frame from the first base. V is clipped by 4 bases and J by 8 bases, and the sequence between their germline boundaries is 15 bases long.